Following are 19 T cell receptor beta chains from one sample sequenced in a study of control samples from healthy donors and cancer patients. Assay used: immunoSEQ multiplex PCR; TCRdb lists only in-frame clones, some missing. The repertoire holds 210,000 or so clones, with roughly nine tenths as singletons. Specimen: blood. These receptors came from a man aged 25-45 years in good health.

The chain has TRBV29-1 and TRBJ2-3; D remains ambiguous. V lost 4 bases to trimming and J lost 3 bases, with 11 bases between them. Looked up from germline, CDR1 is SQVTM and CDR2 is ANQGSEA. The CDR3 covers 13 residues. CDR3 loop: CSVAGLGTDTQYF. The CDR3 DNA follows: TGCAGCGTTGCGGGCCTAGGGACAGATACGCAGTATTTT.

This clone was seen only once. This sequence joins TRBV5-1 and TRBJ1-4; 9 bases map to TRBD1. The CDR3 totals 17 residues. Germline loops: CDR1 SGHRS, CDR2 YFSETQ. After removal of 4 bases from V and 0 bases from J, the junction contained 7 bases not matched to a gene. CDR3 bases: TGCGCCAGCAGCCCCAGCCGGGACAGGGCAACTAATGAAAAACTGTTTTTT. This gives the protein CASSPSRDRATNEKLFF.

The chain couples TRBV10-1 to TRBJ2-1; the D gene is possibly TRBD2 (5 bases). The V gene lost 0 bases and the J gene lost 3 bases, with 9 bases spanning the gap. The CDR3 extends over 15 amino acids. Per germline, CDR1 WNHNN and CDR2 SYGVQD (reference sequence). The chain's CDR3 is CASSESLGVYNEQFF. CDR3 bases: TGCGCCAGCAGTGAGTCGCTCGGGGTCTACAATGAGCAGTTCTTC.

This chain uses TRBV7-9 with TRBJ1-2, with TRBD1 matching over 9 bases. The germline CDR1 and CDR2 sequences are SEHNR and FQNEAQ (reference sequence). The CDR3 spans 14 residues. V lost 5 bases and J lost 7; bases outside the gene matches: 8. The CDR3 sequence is CASSPGTGLSGYTF. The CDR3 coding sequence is TGTGCCAGCAGCCCGGGGACAGGGTTAAGTGGCTACACCTTC.

The DNA of the CDR3 is TGCGCCAGCAGCTCCCCCTGGGCCTCAGGAAACACCATATATTTT. Amino acids: CASSSPWASGNTIYF. The V and J genes are TRBV4-1 and TRBJ1-3; no clear D gene. Trimming pared 5 bases from V and 4 bases from J, leaving 15 bases between. This CDR3 is built from 15 residues. Per the germline V gene, CDR1 is MGHRA and CDR2 is YSYEKL.

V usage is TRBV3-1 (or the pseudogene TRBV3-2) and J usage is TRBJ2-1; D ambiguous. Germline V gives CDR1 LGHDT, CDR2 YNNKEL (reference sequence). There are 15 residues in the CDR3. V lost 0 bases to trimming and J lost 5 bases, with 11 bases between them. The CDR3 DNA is TGTGCCAGCAGCCAAGAAAAACTCCTTGACAATGAGCAGTTCTTC. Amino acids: CASSQEKLLDNEQFF.

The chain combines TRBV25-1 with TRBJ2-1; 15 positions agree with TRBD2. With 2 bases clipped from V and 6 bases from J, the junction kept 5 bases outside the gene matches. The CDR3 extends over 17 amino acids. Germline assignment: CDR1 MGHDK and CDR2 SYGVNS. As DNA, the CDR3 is TGTGCCAGCAGTGAACCGGGACTAGCGGGGGGTCGCAATGAGCAGTTCTTC. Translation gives CASSEPGLAGGRNEQFF.

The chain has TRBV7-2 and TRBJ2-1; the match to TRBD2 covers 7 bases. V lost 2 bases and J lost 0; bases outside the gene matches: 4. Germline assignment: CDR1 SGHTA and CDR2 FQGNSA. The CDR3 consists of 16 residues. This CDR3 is CASSLIRGGSYNEQFF. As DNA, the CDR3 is TGTGCCAGCAGCTTAATACGCGGGGGCTCCTACAATGAGCAGTTCTTC.

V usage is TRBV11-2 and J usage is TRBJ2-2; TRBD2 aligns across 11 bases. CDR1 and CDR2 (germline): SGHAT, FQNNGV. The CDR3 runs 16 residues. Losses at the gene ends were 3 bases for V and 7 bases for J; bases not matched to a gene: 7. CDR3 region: CASSFLSGGASGELFF. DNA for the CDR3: TGTGCCAGCAGCTTCCTTAGCGGGGGGGCTAGCGGGGAGCTGTTTTTT. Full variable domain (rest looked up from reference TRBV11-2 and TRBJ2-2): EAGVAQSPRYKIIEKRQSVAFWCNPISGHATLYWYQQILGQGPKLLIQFQNNGVVDDSQLPKDRFSAERLKGVDSTLKIQPAKLEDSAVYLCASSFLSGGASGELFFGEGSRLTVL.

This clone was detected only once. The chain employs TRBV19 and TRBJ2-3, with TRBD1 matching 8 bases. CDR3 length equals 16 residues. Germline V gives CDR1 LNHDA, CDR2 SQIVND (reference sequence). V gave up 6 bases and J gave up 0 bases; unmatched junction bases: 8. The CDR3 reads CASSDRGRSSTDTQYF. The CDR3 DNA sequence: TGTGCCAGTAGCGACAGGGGCAGGAGTAGCACAGATACGCAGTATTTT.

CDR3 loop: CASSRGPGGPNEQFF. CDR3 DNA: TGTGCCAGCAGCCGGGGGCCGGGGGGCCCCAATGAGCAGTTCTTC. The chain recombines TRBV3-1 (or the pseudogene TRBV3-2) with TRBJ2-1, with a tentative D call TRBD2 (7 bases). The CDR3 has 15 amino acids. CDR1 LGHDT and CDR2 YNNKEL come from the germline V gene (reference sequence). V was pared by 4 bases and J by 6 bases, with 16 bases between.

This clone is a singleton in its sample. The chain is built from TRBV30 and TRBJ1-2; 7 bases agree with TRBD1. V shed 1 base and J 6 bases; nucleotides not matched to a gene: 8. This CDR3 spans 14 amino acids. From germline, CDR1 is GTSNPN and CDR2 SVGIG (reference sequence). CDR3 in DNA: TGTGCCTGGAGTGACGCGACAGGGCTGGATGGCTACACCTTC. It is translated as CAWSDATGLDGYTF.

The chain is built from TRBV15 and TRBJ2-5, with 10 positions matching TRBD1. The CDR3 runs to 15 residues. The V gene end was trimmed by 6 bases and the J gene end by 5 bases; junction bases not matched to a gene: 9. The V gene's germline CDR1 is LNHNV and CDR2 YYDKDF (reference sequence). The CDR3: CATRPGQGIQETQYF. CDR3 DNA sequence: TGTGCCACCAGACCGGGACAGGGGATCCAGGAGACCCAGTACTTC.

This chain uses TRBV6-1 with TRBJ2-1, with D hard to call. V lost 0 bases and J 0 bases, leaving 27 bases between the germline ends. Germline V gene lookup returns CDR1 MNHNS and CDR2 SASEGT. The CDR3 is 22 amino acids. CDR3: CASSEASVYLAEVRSSYNEQFF. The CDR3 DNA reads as TGTGCCAGCAGTGAAGCCTCTGTCTACCTGGCGGAAGTTCGGAGCTCCTACAATGAGCAGTTCTTC.

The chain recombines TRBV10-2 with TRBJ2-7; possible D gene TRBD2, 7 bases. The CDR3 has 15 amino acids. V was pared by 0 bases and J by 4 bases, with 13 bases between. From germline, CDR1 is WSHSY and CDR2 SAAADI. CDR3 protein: CASSESRGGLYEQYF. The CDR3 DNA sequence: TGCGCCAGCAGTGAGTCGAGGGGGGGCTTATACGAGCAGTACTTC.

CDR3 in amino acids: CASSLRDTTYNSPLHF. CDR3 sequence (DNA): TGTGCCAGCAGCCTCCGGGACACAACCTATAATTCACCCCTCCACTTT. The J gene is TRBJ1-6, the V gene TRBV7-9, with D tentatively TRBD1 (6 bases). Trimming removed 5 bases from V and 2 bases from J, with 13 bases in between. CDR3 size: 16 residues. The germline CDR1 and CDR2 sequences are SEHNR and FQNEAQ (reference sequence).

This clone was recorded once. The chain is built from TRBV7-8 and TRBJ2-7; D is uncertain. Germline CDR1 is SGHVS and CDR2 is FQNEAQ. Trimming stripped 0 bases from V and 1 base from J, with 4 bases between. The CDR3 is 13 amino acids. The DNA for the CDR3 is TGTGCCAGCAGCTTAGCCGGTTCCTACGAGCAGTACTTC. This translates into CASSLAGSYEQYF.

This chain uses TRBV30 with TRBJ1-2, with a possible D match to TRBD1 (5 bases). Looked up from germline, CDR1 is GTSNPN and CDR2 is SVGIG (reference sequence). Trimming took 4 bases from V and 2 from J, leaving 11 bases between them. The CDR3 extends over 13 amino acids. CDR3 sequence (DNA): TGTGCCTGGACCGCGGGGCGGAACTATGGCTACACCTTC. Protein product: CAWTAGRNYGYTF.

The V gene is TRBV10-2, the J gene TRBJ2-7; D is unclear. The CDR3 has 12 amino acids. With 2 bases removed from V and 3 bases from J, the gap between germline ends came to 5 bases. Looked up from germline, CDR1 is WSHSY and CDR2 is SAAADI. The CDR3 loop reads CASSERLYEQYF. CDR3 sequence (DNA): TGCGCCAGCAGTGAGAGACTCTACGAGCAGTACTTC.